Below, 24 T cell receptor beta chains from the same sample are listed, as sequenced in a study of OX40 agonist ivuxolimab in advanced cancers. Assay: immunoSEQ multiplex PCR; the TCRdb copy retains only in-frame clones and omits some. Of roughly 50,000 clones in the sample, around 90% are singletons; the top ten hold 8.5% to 9%. The input for sequencing was CD4+ or CD8+ T cells sorted from blood, taken in a trial of the OX40 agonist ivuxolimab. The receptors stem from an adult with an advanced solid tumor such as melanoma, head and neck, liver or kidney cancer.

V and J are TRBV4-3 and TRBJ1-1, with D perhaps matching TRBD1 (6 bases). Looked up from germline, CDR1 is LGHNA and CDR2 is YSLEER. The CDR3 spans 16 residues. V was cut by 0 bases and J by 4 bases, with 15 bases left in between. The CDR3 reads CASSQDAGVKTTEAFF. CDR3 DNA: TGCGCCAGCAGCCAAGATGCAGGGGTAAAGACCACTGAAGCTTTCTTT.

CDR3 protein: CASSPINTDTQYF. The CDR3 DNA reads TGTGCCAGCAGTCCTATTAACACAGATACGCAGTATTTT. The chain uses TRBV27 and TRBJ2-3; D ambiguous. V was shortened by 5 bases and J by 2 bases, with 8 bases between the two germline ends. CDR1 is MNHEY and CDR2 is SMNVEV in the germline V gene (reference sequence). The CDR3 has 13 amino acids.

This chain connects TRBV30 to TRBJ2-7, with 7 bases aligning to TRBD1. The germline CDR1 and CDR2 sequences are GTSNPN and SVGIG (reference sequence). This CDR3 has 14 residues. V was clipped by 3 bases and J by 5 bases; unmatched bases: 10. The CDR3 nucleotides are TGTGCCTGGAGCCGAGAGGCACAGGGGAACGAGCAGTACTTC. Protein: CAWSREAQGNEQYF. Looking up the rest from reference TRBV30 and TRBJ2-7 gives the full variable domain: SQTIHQWPATLVQPVGSPLSLECTVEGTSNPNLYWYRQAAGRGLQLLFYSVGIGQISSEVPQNLSASRPQDRQFILSSKKLLLSDSGFYLCAWSREAQGNEQYFGPGTRLTVT.

This chain connects TRBV15 to TRBJ1-1; TRBD1 might be the D (6 bases). There are 12 residues in the CDR3. V dropped 3 bases and J dropped 8 bases, with 10 bases sitting between them. Germline CDR1 is LNHNV and CDR2 is YYDKDF (reference sequence). The CDR3 is CATSSSGAEAFF. CDR3 in DNA: TGTGCCACCAGCAGTTCGGGGGCAGAAGCTTTCTTT.

The gene calls are TRBV4-1 and TRBJ1-5; no firm D call. CDR3 length: 15 amino acids. V shed 1 base and J shed 3 bases, with 10 bases lying between them. From germline, CDR1 is MGHRA and CDR2 YSYEKL. The DNA of the CDR3 is TGCGCCAGCAGCCAAGCCGGCCGGATCAATCAGCCCCAGCATTTT. Protein: CASSQAGRINQPQHF.

This clone has only one observation. The rearrangement uses TRBV5-4 and TRBJ2-7; 7 bases match TRBD1. Unmatched junction bases numbered 6, after V lost 4 bases and J lost 5 bases. Per the germline V gene, CDR1 is SGHNT and CDR2 is YYREEE (reference sequence). The CDR3 consists of 13 residues. Here the CDR3 reads CASSGGTDDEQYF. DNA for the CDR3: TGTGCCAGCAGCGGTGGGACAGATGACGAGCAGTACTTC.

V usage is TRBV5-6 and J usage is TRBJ2-2; D might be TRBD1 or TRBD2, each matching 5 bases. Trimming shortened V by 0 bases and J by 7 bases, and 10 bases separated the two germline ends. The CDR3 is 14 amino acids. Germline CDR1 and CDR2: SGHDT and YYEEEE. The CDR3 reads CASSLAGTYGELFF. CDR3 sequence (DNA): TGTGCCAGCAGCTTGGCCGGGACCTACGGGGAGCTGTTTTTT.

This sequence joins TRBV10-3 and TRBJ2-3, with TRBD1 identical over 11 bases. The trim removed 2 bases at V and 1 base at J, leaving 8 bases unmatched. Germline V gene data show CDR1 as ENHRY and CDR2 as SYGVKD. The CDR3 loop spans 18 amino acids. Here the CDR3 DNA reads TGTGCCATCAGTGAGCTTCCCGGACAGGGGGCTGGCACAGATACGCAGTATTTT. Translated: CAISELPGQGAGTDTQYF.

This clone was seen more than once but under ten times. The CDR3 DNA is TGTGCCAGTAGATCCGGGACACGTAGCAATCAGCCCCAGCATTTT. It translates to CASRSGTRSNQPQHF. V gene TRBV19 combines with J gene TRBJ1-5, with D possibly being TRBD1 (6 bases). Germline CDR1 reads LNHDA; CDR2 reads SQIVND (reference sequence). The CDR3 sequence is 15 residues long. Trimming took off 6 bases at V and 0 bases at J, with 12 bases between the two ends.

This sequence joins TRBV28 and TRBJ1-3; 12 positions agree with TRBD1. Germline lookup yields CDR1 MDHEN and CDR2 SYDVKM. With 6 bases clipped from V and 3 bases from J, the junction kept 9 bases outside the gene matches. The CDR3 consists of 17 residues. CDR3 nucleotide sequence: TGTGCCAGCAGACCCGGGACAGGGGGCTTGTATGGAAACACCATATATTTT. It yields the protein CASRPGTGGLYGNTIYF.

The chain has TRBV5-4 and TRBJ2-7, with D hard to call. Germline V lookup: CDR1 SGHNT, CDR2 YYREEE (reference sequence). Trimming removed 0 bases at V and 5 bases at J, with 18 bases between. This CDR3 is built from 16 residues. The CDR3 region is CASSLAGSNGYDEQYF. In nucleotides, the CDR3 is TGTGCCAGCAGCTTGGCCGGAAGTAACGGGTACGACGAGCAGTACTTC.

The chain's CDR3 is CATRRGNTEAFF. The CDR3 DNA is TGTGCCACCCGTAGGGGGAACACTGAAGCTTTCTTT. The chain recombines TRBV27 with TRBJ1-1; maybe TRBD1 (5 bases). The V gene's germline CDR1 is MNHEY and CDR2 SMNVEV (reference sequence). Trimming left V 10 bases short and J 1 base short, with 10 bases between. CDR3 length: 12 amino acids.

J is TRBJ1-1 and V is TRBV2, with D tentatively TRBD1 (5 bases). The V gene lost 10 bases and the J gene lost 2 bases, with 14 bases spanning the gap. The CDR3 runs 13 residues. Germline loops: CDR1 SNHLY, CDR2 FYNNEI. CDR3 coding DNA: TGTGCCACCTTGGGGACGGTCAACACTGAAGCTTTCTTT. It is translated as CATLGTVNTEAFF.

The chain uses TRBV10-2 and TRBJ2-3; D not resolved. The V end was cut by 2 bases, the J end by 4 bases, with 4 bases between. This CDR3 has 12 residues. Germline CDR1 and CDR2: WSHSY and SAAADI. This CDR3 reads CASSEQADTQYF. In DNA, the CDR3 is TGCGCCAGCAGTGAGCAAGCAGATACGCAGTATTTT.

The J gene is TRBJ1-2, the V gene TRBV14, with TRBD1 matching over 7 bases. Germline assignment: CDR1 SGHDN and CDR2 FVKESK. The ends lost 2 bases at V and 4 bases at J; junction bases unmatched: 7. The CDR3 is 15 residues long. CDR3 in amino acids: CASSQIWTGAYGYTF. In nucleotides, the CDR3 is TGTGCCAGCAGCCAAATTTGGACAGGCGCCTATGGCTACACCTTC.

The chain recombines TRBV6-1 with TRBJ1-3; D gene ambiguous. CDR3 length equals 13 residues. Trimming removed 2 bases at V and 0 bases at J, with 2 bases between. Germline-derived CDR1 and CDR2 are MNHNS and SASEGT. The CDR3 here is CASSEYSGNTIYF. The CDR3 DNA reads as TGTGCCAGCAGTGAATACTCTGGAAACACCATATATTTT.

This chain connects TRBV7-9 to TRBJ1-6, with D hard to call. V was trimmed by 2 bases and J by 6 bases, leaving 14 bases between them. CDR1 SEHNR and CDR2 FQNEAQ come from the germline V gene (reference sequence). The CDR3 spans 16 residues. This CDR3 reads CASSLYWGNPNSPLHF. For the CDR3, the DNA is TGTGCCAGCAGCTTATATTGGGGAAACCCTAATTCACCCCTCCACTTT.

By sample fraction, this clone is medium-sized (0.01 to 0.1%). The J gene is TRBJ1-5, the V gene TRBV4-1; 9 positions match TRBD1. V lost 3 bases, J lost 7 bases, and 7 bases stayed unmatched. Germline V gene data show CDR1 as MGHRA and CDR2 as YSYEKL. CDR3 size: 15 residues. The CDR3 here is CASSQEDRGFQPQHF. CDR3 DNA sequence: TGCGCCAGCAGCCAGGAGGACAGGGGTTTCCAGCCCCAGCATTTT.

The chain joins TRBV6-1 to TRBJ1-4; maybe TRBD1 (6 bases). The germline V and J ends were trimmed by 1 base and 3 bases, with 9 bases remaining between them. The CDR3 spans 15 residues. Germline values: CDR1 MNHNS, CDR2 SASEGT. CDR3 nucleotide sequence: TGTGCCAGCAGTGAAGGGGGGGCCGCTAATGAAAAACTGTTTTTT. This translates into CASSEGGAANEKLFF.

This clone is labeled medium-sized (0.01 to 0.1%). V gene TRBV6-4 combines with J gene TRBJ2-7, with a weak D call TRBD1 (5 bases). V lost 6 bases and J 6 bases, leaving 15 bases between the germline ends. Per germline, CDR1 MRHNA and CDR2 SNTAGT. The CDR3 extends over 13 amino acids. Here the CDR3 reads CASRPRSRGEQYF. The CDR3, as DNA: TGTGCCAGCAGGCCCCGGTCAAGGGGCGAGCAGTACTTC.

The V gene is TRBV5-8, the J gene TRBJ2-7, with TRBD2 matching over 7 bases. Germline CDR1 and CDR2: SGHTS and YDEGEE. V lost 4 bases to trimming and J lost 0 bases; unmatched junction nucleotides: 4. This CDR3 has 14 amino acids. DNA for the CDR3: TGTGCCAGCAGCCCGGGGGGATTCTCCTACGAGCAGTACTTC. It specifies CASSPGGFSYEQYF.

V gene TRBV14 combines with J gene TRBJ2-7; 11 bases agree with TRBD2. Germline CDR1 SGHDN, CDR2 FVKESK. Trimming at V came to 3 bases and at J to 2 bases, leaving 3 bases not matched to a gene. The CDR3 is made up of 15 amino acids. The DNA for the CDR3 is TGTGCCAGCAGCCAGGTAGCGGGAGGGCCCTACGAGCAGTACTTC. Its protein product is CASSQVAGGPYEQYF.

V gene TRBV18 combines with J gene TRBJ2-2; 7 bases align to TRBD1. The CDR3 extends over 17 amino acids. Germline CDR1 is KGHSH and CDR2 is LQKENI. With 6 bases clipped from V and 4 bases from J, the junction kept 14 bases outside the gene matches. CDR3 sequence reads: CASSPTYIQGPTGELFF. The CDR3, as DNA: TGTGCCAGCTCGCCGACCTACATACAGGGGCCCACCGGGGAGCTGTTTTTT.

CDR3 residues: CASSWDSGETQYF. For the CDR3, the DNA is TGTGCCAGCAGTTGGGACTCGGGGGAGACCCAGTACTTC. The chain joins TRBV27 to TRBJ2-5; the D gene is possibly TRBD2 (6 bases). This CDR3 has 13 amino acids. Germline loops: CDR1 MNHEY, CDR2 SMNVEV (reference sequence). V lost 4 bases and J 5 bases, leaving 11 bases between the germline ends.